These T cell receptor beta chains were read from a single sample in a study of vaccination effects on CD4 cells after COVID-19. Their specific antigens are unknown. Profiling relied on immunoSEQ multiplex PCR, and the TCRdb table lists in-frame clones only, not all of them. The repertoire holds some 77,000 clones, with roughly 72% as singletons. This specimen consisted of CD4+ T cells from PBMCs cultured with HCoV-OC43 spike peptides, obtained before COVID-19 vaccination. All receptors derive from a human donor who received a COVID-19 vaccine. Both conserved end residues are part of each CDR3. D genes are given only for firm matches. Only part of the rows carry a size: once, few, many, or a class if the clone is expanded.

>TRBV18|-|-|TRBJ2-1
CASSPRRETYNEQFF
TGTGCCAGCTCACCACGGAGAGAAACTTACAATGAGCAGTTCTTC
>TRBV5-5|-|TRBD2|TRBJ2-3
CASGNGLAEGDTQYF
TGTGCCAGCGGCAATGGACTAGCCGAAGGGGATACGCAGTATTTT
>TRBV2|-|TRBD2|TRBJ2-1
CASSNRLAGTTFDEQFF
TGTGCCAGCAGTAACAGACTAGCGGGGACTACTTTTGATGAGCAGTTCTTC
>TRBV6-4|-|-|TRBJ1-1
CASSDTGGTEAFF
TGTGCCAGCAGTGACACGGGAGGCACTGAAGCTTTCTTT
>TRBV6-1|-|-|TRBJ1-5
CASSDRVQPQHF
TGTGCCAGCAGTGACAGGGTTCAGCCCCAGCATTTT
>TRBV2|-|-|TRBJ1-6
CASSERVPTLHF
TGTGCCAGCAGTGAGAGGGTTCCAACCCTCCACTTT
>TRBV2|few|-|TRBJ1-5
CASTRGLNQPQHF
TGTGCCAGCACTCGTGGCCTCAATCAGCCCCAGCATTTT
>TRBV29-1|-|-|TRBJ1-2
CSVPEGLGRNNYGYTF
TGCAGCGTCCCTGAGGGGCTGGGTCGGAATAACTATGGCTACACCTTC
>TRBV12-5|few|-|TRBJ1-3
CASGPGSSGNTIYF
TGTGCTAGTGGACCCGGGAGCTCTGGAAACACCATATATTTT
>TRBV18|-|-|TRBJ1-1
CASSPGGWTTEAFF
TGTGCCAGCTCACCCGGGGGTTGGACCACTGAAGCTTTCTTT
>TRBV6-5|once|-|TRBJ2-5
CASSYSGAGATTQYF
TGTGCCAGCAGTTACTCGGGGGCAGGGGCAACGACCCAGTACTTC
>TRBV4-1|-|-|TRBJ1-2
CASSQDLSQVRGYTF
TGCGCCAGCAGCCAAGATTTGAGCCAGGTACGAGGCTACACCTTC
>TRBV2|-|-|TRBJ1-3
CASSEGGEGNTIYF
TGTGCCAGCAGTGAGGGTGGGGAGGGAAACACCATATATTTT
>TRBV7-9|-|-|TRBJ2-5
CASSLGDFLGETQYF
TGTGCCAGCAGCTTAGGGGACTTCCTCGGGGAGACCCAGTACTTC
>TRBV27|-|-|TRBJ1-2
CASRTGTTNYGYTF
TGTGCCAGCAGAACAGGGACCACTAACTATGGCTACACCTTC
>TRBV12-3/TRBV12-4|-|-|TRBJ2-2
CASTRTGELFF
TGTGCCAGCACCCGCACCGGGGAGCTGTTTTTT
>TRBV19|-|-|TRBJ1-5
CASSYDSGVPWPQHF
TGTGCCAGTAGTTACGACTCAGGGGTTCCCTGGCCCCAGCATTTT
>TRBV6-6|few|-|TRBJ2-2
CASSYSGATGELFF
TGTGCCAGCAGTTACTCAGGGGCCACCGGGGAGCTGTTTTTT
>TRBV11-2|-|TRBD2|TRBJ2-2
CASSLVAGGHGELFF
TGTGCCAGCAGCTTAGTAGCGGGGGGCCACGGGGAGCTGTTTTTT
>TRBV6-5|-|TRBD1|TRBJ1-2
CASRRTGGYGYTF
TGTGCCAGCAGGAGGACAGGGGGCTATGGCTACACCTTC
>TRBV6-6|-|-|TRBJ1-5
CASEVDSNQPQHF
TGTGCCTCTGAAGTTGATAGCAATCAGCCCCAGCATTTT
>TRBV10-3|-|-|TRBJ2-5
CAISKQSQETQYF
TGTGCCATCAGTAAGCAATCCCAAGAGACCCAGTACTTC
>TRBV2|-|TRBD1|TRBJ1-2
CASSGEGAPWGGYTF
TGTGCCAGCAGTGGCGAGGGGGCACCTTGGGGGGGCTACACCTTC
>TRBV5-1|few|TRBD1|TRBJ1-4
CASSLIGTGEKKLFF
TGCGCCAGCAGCTTAATCGGGACAGGGGAGAAGAAACTGTTTTTT
>TRBV6-5|-|TRBD1|TRBJ1-1
CASSAPDRGPSEAFF
TGTGCCAGCAGCGCCCCCGACAGGGGGCCTTCTGAAGCTTTCTTT
>TRBV11-2|-|-|TRBJ1-2
CASSSLREGGYTF
TGTGCCAGCAGCTCGTTAAGGGAGGGAGGCTACACCTTC
>TRBV9|-|-|TRBJ1-2
CASSDRGFGANYGYTF
TGTGCCAGCAGCGACCGGGGCTTTGGGGCTAACTATGGCTACACCTTC
>TRBV18|-|-|TRBJ1-1
CASSETEGVQAFF
TGTGCCAGCTCAGAAACAGAGGGGGTCCAAGCTTTCTTT
>TRBV3-1/TRBV3-2|-|-|TRBJ2-5
CASSQETGSRTQYF
TGTGCCAGCAGCCAAGAAACCGGCTCACGGACCCAGTACTTC
>TRBV19|-|TRBD1|TRBJ2-6
CASSYGTGPPNVLTF
TGTGCCAGTAGTTATGGGACAGGGCCCCCCAACGTCCTGACTTTC
>TRBV6-5|-|-|TRBJ2-5
CASSYTGAQGETQYF
TGTGCCAGCAGTTATACAGGCGCCCAAGGGGAGACCCAGTACTTC
>TRBV7-9|-|TRBD1|TRBJ2-3
CASSWDPRQGVSDTQYF
TGTGCCAGCAGCTGGGACCCACGGCAGGGGGTTTCAGATACGCAGTATTTT
>TRBV9|-|-|TRBJ2-2
CASSARGTGTGELFF
TGTGCCAGCAGCGCCCGCGGAACAGGGACCGGGGAGCTGTTTTTT
>TRBV2|once|-|TRBJ1-2
CASRVEANYGYTF
TGTGCCAGCAGGGTCGAAGCTAACTATGGCTACACCTTC
>TRBV5-1|-|-|TRBJ1-5
CASSLLPDSNQPQHF
TGCGCCAGCAGCTTGCTCCCCGACAGCAATCAGCCCCAGCATTTT
>TRBV2|-|TRBD1|TRBJ1-5
CASSGWTGAGSDQPQHF
TGTGCCAGCAGTGGATGGACAGGGGCAGGAAGCGATCAGCCCCAGCATTTT
>TRBV21-1|-|-|TRBJ1-2
CASSNGVGGYYGYTF
TGTGCCAGCAGCAATGGGGTTGGGGGGTACTATGGCTACACCTTC
>TRBV7-9|-|-|TRBJ1-2
CASSLNSPYDGYTF
TGTGCCAGCAGCTTAAACAGTCCGTACGATGGCTACACCTTC
>TRBV5-1|-|TRBD2|TRBJ2-5
CASSLGDYQQETQYF
TGCGCCAGCAGCTTGGGGGACTATCAGCAAGAGACCCAGTACTTC
>TRBV24-1|-|-|TRBJ2-3
CATRGTLTDTQYF
TGTGCCACCAGAGGGACTCTCACAGATACGCAGTATTTT
>TRBV5-1|once|-|TRBJ2-2
CASSGGSASGELFF
TGCGCCAGCAGCGGAGGGTCTGCGTCCGGGGAGCTGTTTTTT